The TCR beta chain described here comes from a study of beta chain features in type 1 diabetes. Points from the study as a whole: Among patients with Type 1 diabetes, TCRB CDR3s were moderately but significantly shorter in every one of the four CD4+ subsets.

The entirety of the isolated RNA underwent reverse transcription, so expressed TCRB transcripts were sequenced. Sequencing used immunoSEQ multiplex PCR; TCRdb keeps in-frame clones, though not all of them. This sample has 250,000 or so clones, with just over 20% found just once. This clone has only a few counts. Its target is not known. The germline V gene has CDR1 MNHEY and CDR2 SMNVEV (reference sequence). The germline V and J ends were trimmed by 4 bases and 6 bases, with 12 bases remaining between them. This CDR3 contains 14 residues. The sequence was obtained from a woman aged 40 to 50 with type 1 diabetes. The rearrangement joins TRBV27 to TRBJ2-2; D possibly corresponds to TRBD1 (5 bases). The sample was naive CD4+ T cells from blood. The CDR3 is CASSYGRAPGELFF. The CDR3 nucleotides are TGTGCCAGCAGTTATGGCAGGGCGCCCGGGGAGCTGTTTTTT.